A single sample is the source of the 5 T cell receptor beta chains below, sequenced in a study of T cells after yellow fever vaccination. MiXCR was run by TCRdb on the 5' RACE reads, yielding one entry per CDR3 protein. Of 250,000 to 400,000 distinct CDR3 sequences listed, 3.5% to 4.5% are singletons. The material was PBMCs, obtained 15 days after the yellow fever booster vaccination. The source of these receptors is a man in his late teens or twenties who received the YFV17D yellow fever vaccine.

This clonotype occurred many times. The chain joins TRBV29-1 to TRBJ2-3; D assignment may be TRBD1 or TRBD2 (5 bases each). The CDR3 contains 13 residues. V shed 7 bases and J shed 4 bases, with 15 bases lying between them. From germline, CDR1 is SQVTM and CDR2 ANQGSEA. The CDR3 spells CSAVGDRADTQYF. The CDR3 nucleotides are TGCAGCGCCGTGGGGGATAGGGCAGATACGCAGTATTTT.

This chain joins TRBV7-9 and TRBJ2-3, with TRBD1 as a possible D gene (5 bases). Deletions cut 1 base from V and 3 bases from J, with 8 bases between. CDR1 and CDR2 from the germline V gene are SEHNR and FQNEAQ (reference sequence). CDR3 size: 14 residues. CDR3 coding DNA: TGTGCCAGCAGCTTAGTAAGGGGAACAGATACGCAGTATTTT. Translating gives CASSLVRGTDTQYF.

This clonotype was counted ten times or more. The CDR3 DNA follows: TGTGCCAGCAGCCGTGGGACCCCTGAAGCTTTCTTT. Residues: CASSRGTPEAFF. The chain employs TRBV4-2 and TRBJ1-1, with D possibly being TRBD1 (5 bases). The V gene's germline CDR1 is LGHNA and CDR2 YNFKEQ. V shed 4 bases and J shed 6 bases, with 9 bases lying between them. The CDR3 length is 12 residues.

This clonotype showed up many times. V usage is TRBV18 and J usage is TRBJ1-1; 8 bases are a match to TRBD1. Germline-derived CDR1 and CDR2 are KGHSH and LQKENI. The CDR3 extends over 15 amino acids. After removal of 4 bases from V and 1 base from J, the junction contained 5 bases not matched to a gene. CDR3 nucleotides: TGTGCCAGCTCACGGGACAGGCCGGGGAACACTGAAGCTTTCTTT. This codes for CASSRDRPGNTEAFF.

The CDR3 DNA sequence: TGTGCCAGCAGTTACGCGGCCCCGGGACAGTTCGTCGAGCAGTACTTC. Translating it yields CASSYAAPGQFVEQYF. This rearrangement joins TRBV6-5 to TRBJ2-7, with TRBD1 matching over 7 bases. The CDR3 sequence is 16 residues long. V was clipped by 2 bases and J by 6 bases; unmatched bases: 13. Looked up from germline, CDR1 is MNHEY and CDR2 is SVGAGI.